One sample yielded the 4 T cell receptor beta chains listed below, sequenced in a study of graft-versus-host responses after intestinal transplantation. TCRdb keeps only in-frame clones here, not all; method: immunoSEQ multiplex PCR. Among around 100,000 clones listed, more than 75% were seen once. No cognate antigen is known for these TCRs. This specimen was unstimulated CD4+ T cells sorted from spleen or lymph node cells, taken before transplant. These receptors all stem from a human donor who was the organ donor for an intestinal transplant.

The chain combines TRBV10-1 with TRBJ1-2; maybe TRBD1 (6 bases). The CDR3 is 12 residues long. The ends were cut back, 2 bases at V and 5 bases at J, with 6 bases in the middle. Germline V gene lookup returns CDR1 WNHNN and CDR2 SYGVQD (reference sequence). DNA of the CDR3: TGCGCCAGCAGTGAGACAGGGTATGGCTACACCTTC. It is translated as CASSETGYGYTF.

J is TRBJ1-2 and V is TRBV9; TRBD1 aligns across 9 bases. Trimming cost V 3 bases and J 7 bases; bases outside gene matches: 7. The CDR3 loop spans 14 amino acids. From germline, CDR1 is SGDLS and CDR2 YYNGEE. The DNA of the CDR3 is TGTGCCAGCAGCGGACAGGGGGAAGAAGGTGGCTACACCTTC. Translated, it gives CASSGQGEEGGYTF. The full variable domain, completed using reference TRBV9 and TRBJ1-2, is DSGVTQTPKHLITATGQRVTLRCSPRSGDLSVYWYQQSLDQGLQFLIQYYNGEERAKGNILERFSAQQFPDLHSELNLSSLELGDSALYFCASSGQGEEGGYTFGSGTRLTVV.

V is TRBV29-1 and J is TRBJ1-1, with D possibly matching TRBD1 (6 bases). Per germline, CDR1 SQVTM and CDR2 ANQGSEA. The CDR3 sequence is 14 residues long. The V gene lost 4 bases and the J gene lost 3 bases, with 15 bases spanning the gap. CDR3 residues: CSVVVGGVDTEAFF. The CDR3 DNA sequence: TGCAGCGTTGTGGTCGGGGGCGTCGACACTGAAGCTTTCTTT.

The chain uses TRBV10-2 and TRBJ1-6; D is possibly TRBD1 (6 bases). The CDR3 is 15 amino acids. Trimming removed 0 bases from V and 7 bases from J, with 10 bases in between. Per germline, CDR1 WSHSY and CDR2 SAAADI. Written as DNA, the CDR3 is TGCGCCAGCAGTGAGTCTCAGGGGCGCAATTCACCCCTCCACTTT. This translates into CASSESQGRNSPLHF.